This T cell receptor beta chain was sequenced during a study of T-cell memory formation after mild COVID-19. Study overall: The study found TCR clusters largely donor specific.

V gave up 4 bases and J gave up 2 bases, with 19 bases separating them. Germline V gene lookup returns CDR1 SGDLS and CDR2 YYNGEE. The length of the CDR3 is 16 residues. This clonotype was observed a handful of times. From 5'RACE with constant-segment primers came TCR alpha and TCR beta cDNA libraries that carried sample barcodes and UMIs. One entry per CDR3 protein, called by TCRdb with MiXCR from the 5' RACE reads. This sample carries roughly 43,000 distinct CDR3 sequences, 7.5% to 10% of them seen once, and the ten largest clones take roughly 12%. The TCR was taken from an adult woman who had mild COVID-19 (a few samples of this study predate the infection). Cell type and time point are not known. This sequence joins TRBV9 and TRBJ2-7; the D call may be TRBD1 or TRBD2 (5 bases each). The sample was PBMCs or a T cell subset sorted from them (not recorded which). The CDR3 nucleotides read TGTGCCAGCAGCCCTCCCCCCCGGGACGGAACCTACGAGCAGTACTTC. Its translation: CASSPPPRDGTYEQYF.